This T cell receptor (beta chain) emerged from a study of T cell responses to AZD1222 COVID-19 vaccine (dated by TCRdb to the early 2020s). Some background on the complete study: AZD1222 recipients with second doses at about 4 weeks or about 12 weeks were pooled, because spike-specific TCR depth and breadth did not differ between schedules. TCR sequencing covered more than 230 trial participants: 200 to 210 given two doses of AZD1222 and about 26 given two doses of MenACWY control vaccine. Enrollment into the trials was organized by age into subgroups of 18-55, 56-69 and 70-plus years, and those subgroups contained approximately 150, 30 and 60 TCR-sequenced participants, respectively. Study-wide findings and limitations: Conclusions about previously exposed vaccinees were limited because only six AZD1222 recipients were SARS-CoV-2 seropositive at baseline. Reportedly, almost half of the unique spike-specific TCRs recognized epitopes lying outside the regions that are mutated in the B.1.351 and B.1.1.7 variants. In the small 56-69-year group, the increase in depth fell short of significance, most likely because of low power. After two AZD1222 doses, both the breadth and the depth of spike-specific TCRs were significantly higher than at day 0 and than in MenACWY recipients. Vaccine-associated CD4 TCRs spanned the whole spike protein, with dominant responses in regions 160-218 and 743-854. Because no day 14 peak-response samples were available, the repertoires could be characterized only after the peak T cell response. Participants were mostly white British and included more females than males, and it was suggested by the authors that clonal diversity may have been underestimated.

Relative to germline, V is 6 bases shorter and J is 5 bases shorter, with 13 bases between their ends. CDR1 and CDR2 are read off the germline V gene as SNHLY and FYNNEI. The CDR3 covers 14 residues, taking in both the cysteine and the phenylalanine. Only the CDR3 DNA stays, 42 bases, in frame from base 1. The CDR3 regions of human TCRbeta chains were analyzed by immunosequencing. Per the original workflow: TCRs in the repertoires were compared against a reference library of SARS-CoV-2-specific TCRs that had been generated with the MIRA antigen-specificity platform. Breadth meant the fraction of unique TCRs that were SARS-CoV-2-associated, whereas depth meant the fraction of total T cells that were SARS-CoV-2-associated. Using the MIRA data, every spike-specific TCR was mapped to the spike region that the TCR reacted to and assigned to either a CD4 or a CD8 class. Log10-transformed breadth and depth values were compared by one-way ANOVA with Sidak's multiple comparisons tests. TCRdb carries this immuneACCESS record with in-frame sequences only. Its versions omit some clonotypes, under half of them owing to an unresolved V gene in the studies checked, with the rest unexplained. That table is the source of V, J and clone size, and D and trimming were worked out from the DNA. The sample contains 82,000 or so clones, roughly nine tenths of them found a single time. Of the sample, approximately 5.2% falls within the top ten clones.

This clone was counted between two and nine times. Its cognate antigen has yet to be identified. Per-base qualities were not stored, and no clone one base away is much larger. The sample's time point label, decoded: baseline before first vaccination. The vaccinee samples were drawn from two UK trials, COV001 and COV002, one of which was a single-blind randomized controlled phase 2/3 trial testing AZD1222 (ChAdOx1 nCoV-19) in healthy adults. For TCRbeta chain sequencing, PBMC samples were collected from trial participants at day 0 and at day 28 after the second dose. This sequence originates from an adult in good health. Source: peripheral blood, taken on day 0 of AZD1222 vaccination. Rearrangement joined TRBV2 to TRBJ2-2, with the D gene call left open. The sequence in DNA is TGTGCCAGCAGAGCCGACCAGAGGACCGGGGAGCTGTTTTTT. Its translation is CASRADQRTGELFF.